The clone carrying this T cell receptor (beta chain) was seen at least ten times. Antigen unknown. This sample was included in a study of CD8 T cells in ankylosing spondylitis. General study points: Typical of ankylosing spondylitis blood, it appeared, was a TCR beta motif of eight highly homologous variants. Disease-linked clones were found to be CD8+ and relatively rare in peripheral blood.

V gave up 3 bases and J gave up 6 bases, with 12 bases separating them. The CDR3 is 13 amino acids. Germline CDR1 reads SEHNR; CDR2 reads FQNEAQ (reference sequence). Using its own MiXCR run on the 5' RACE reads, TCRdb lists one record per CDR3 protein. The table lists roughly 30,000 distinct CDR3 sequences, approximately 28% of them singletons, with under 50% in the top ten. V usage is TRBV7-9 and J usage is TRBJ2-7; possibly TRBD1 for D (6 bases). The receptor was derived from a male donor with ankylosing spondylitis. The sequenced material came from synovial fluid, either unsorted or a sorted T cell fraction (not recorded which). In nucleotides, the CDR3 is TGTGCCAGCAGCTTCCCAGGGGCCTCCGAGCAGTACTTC. Its protein is CASSFPGASEQYF.